The following is a T cell receptor (beta chain) sequence with its context. Its antigen is still unknown. The sample originates from a study of cytomegalovirus exposure and HLA in healthy donors. Whole-study context: Earlier sequencing of some 170 million T cells yielded 90 million to 140 million unique TCR beta sequences. Study outcomes and limitations: The presence/absence work took it that sequencing depth was about the same across donors. TCR beta sequences reportedly predicted most subjects' HLA-A and HLA-B alleles accurately. Later analysis suggested most CMV-associated TCR beta chains were HLA-restricted.

V was pared by 1 base and J by 8 bases, with 13 bases between. The CDR3 spans 14 residues. Germline CDR1 and CDR2: SGHRS and YFSETQ. The PCR ran on 60 Vbeta and 13 Jbeta primers. Using immunoSEQ multiplex PCR, the repertoire was profiled, and TCRdb retains in-frame clones only, with some absent. This sample has approximately 140,000 clones, with 75% to 85% found just once. Specimen: PBMCs. The TCR was taken from a human donor in good health. This sequence joins TRBV5-1 and TRBJ2-1; D possibly corresponds to TRBD2 (6 bases). The CDR3 sequence is CASSLPGGRDEQFF. The CDR3 DNA reads TGCGCCAGCAGCTTGCCCGGAGGGCGGGATGAGCAGTTCTTC.